This section outlines one T cell receptor beta chain sequence together with its context. Its antigen remains unknown. The data belong to a study of sequential checkpoint blockade in melanoma. At the level of the study: TCRβ was sequenced from DNA of approximately 92 pretreatment tumors. Matched biopsies came pretreatment and at week 13 for twenty-two patients.

Germline loops: CDR1 SGHRS, CDR2 YFSETQ. V was pared by 4 bases and J by 1 base, with 8 bases of the junction left unmatched. The CDR3 runs to 17 residues. The sample's treatment: randomized to nivolumab then ipilimumab (arm A) or the reverse (arm B). General study results and limits: Rising tumor T-cell fraction and clonality meant about 30 times likelier benefit. Tumor T-cell fraction and clonality correlated with PD-L1 and CD8+ counts.

Measured with immunoSEQ multiplex PCR; TCRdb has only the in-frame clones, and not every one. This sample has 9,500 to 15,000 clones, with about a quarter found just once. The sequences come from tumor tissue (inferred from file names), collected from a patient given nivolumab and ipilimumab in sequence. This TCR derives from a human donor with melanoma. The chain links TRBV5-1 to TRBJ2-2; 9 bases match TRBD1. CDR3 residues: CASSTRLTGGNTGELFF. CDR3 nucleotide sequence: TGCGCCAGCAGCACCCGTTTGACAGGGGGGAACACCGGGGAGCTGTTTTTT.